A selection of T cell receptor beta chains follows, all from one sample in a study of blood T cell repertoires in COVID-19. The data were produced by immunoSEQ multiplex PCR, yet TCRdb's version contains in-frame clones alone and is incomplete. The profile shows approximately 140,000 clones, 88% of them singletons. Sequenced material: peripheral blood. These receptors were obtained from a woman aged 60-75 years with acute or convalescent COVID-19. The conserved cysteine and the conserved F or W are not part of the CDR3 here. Clone size, where shown, is once, few, many, or a class for clones that have expanded.

clone_size	v_call	j_call	cdr3_aa
NA	TRBV5-1	TRBJ1-2	ASSLHSLDLGAGYT
NA	TRBV14	TRBJ2-7	ASSRAPGTGDILNEQY
NA	TRBV2	TRBJ1-5	ASGGEWGGHQPQH
once	TRBV6-5	TRBJ1-6	ASSYGQGNNSPLH
NA	TRBV5-4	TRBJ2-7	ASSLDFYEQY
NA	TRBV30	TRBJ1-5	AWSGQGHQPQH
NA	TRBV5-1	TRBJ2-4	ASSPRSGAKNIQY
NA	TRBV7-2	TRBJ2-7	ASSFSPGQVFGEQY
NA	TRBV5-1	TRBJ1-5	ASSLDTDPGQPQH
NA	TRBV2	TRBJ2-2	ASSARVSGELF
NA	TRBV6-1	TRBJ2-3	ASSDGPPSGGNTQY
NA	TRBV7-7	TRBJ2-3	ASSPLGQHTDTQY
NA	TRBV5-3	TRBJ1-6	ARSEKENSDREYGGPYNSPLH
NA	TRBV5-1	TRBJ1-3	ASSFTGDTIY
NA	TRBV13	TRBJ2-7	ASSFGRSRGEQY
NA	TRBV19	TRBJ1-1	ASSISGVPEAF
few	TRBV7-2	TRBJ2-7	ASSLDRGPYEQY
NA	TRBV14	TRBJ1-6	ASSQKTVNNSPLH
NA	TRBV6-2/TRBV6-3	TRBJ1-6	ASSRGGQGHSPLH
NA	TRBV5-4	TRBJ2-3	ASSLARGGAGTGPTDTQY
NA	TRBV7-2	TRBJ1-4	ASSSVSTGEGEKLF
once	TRBV7-9	TRBJ2-7	ASSLEREQY
NA	TRBV14	TRBJ2-7	ASSQERPPSSYEQY
NA	TRBV28	TRBJ1-6	ASSAPGQGVRSPLH
NA	TRBV7-9	TRBJ2-1	ASSLPPGQGNEQF
NA	TRBV5-5	TRBJ1-5	ASSLGQSYSRSNQPQH
once	TRBV19	TRBJ2-3	ASSPQQGRDTQY
NA	TRBV6-6	TRBJ1-5	ASSLTGIQPQH
NA	TRBV10-3	TRBJ1-2	AISESMDSHYYGYT
NA	TRBV5-4	TRBJ1-1	ASSLGTGPNTEAF
NA	TRBV4-2	TRBJ1-6	ASSQVKQGESPLH
NA	TRBV30	TRBJ2-6	AWSGVSGSIHVLT
once	TRBV9	TRBJ2-7	ASSVEPSGVSYEQY
NA	TRBV13	TRBJ2-5	ASSFGGEETQY
NA	TRBV19	TRBJ1-1	ASSPGQGSTEAF
NA	TRBV2	TRBJ1-3	ASRPDRTGNTIY
NA	TRBV11-3	TRBJ2-7	ASSLTGEAGEQY
NA	TRBV7-9	TRBJ1-4	ASSLLATNEKLF
NA	TRBV27	TRBJ2-7	ASSYTGGLVYEQY
NA	TRBV7-2	TRBJ2-4	ASSTPDRAKNIQY
NA	TRBV7-2	TRBJ1-1	ASSTQGDTEAF
NA	TRBV7-8	TRBJ2-1	ASSPLTADNEQF
NA	TRBV24-1	TRBJ2-7	ATAAGGLTYEQY
NA	TRBV28	TRBJ1-2	ASSLPREWATGSNYGYT
NA	TRBV19	TRBJ1-2	ASSKQTGNYGYT